The 29 T cell receptor beta chains below all came from one sample that was sequenced in a study of CD8 T cells in ankylosing spondylitis. Using its own MiXCR run on the 5' RACE reads, TCRdb lists one record per CDR3 protein. This table holds some 150,000 distinct CDR3 sequences, about 42% found once. The sample taken for sequencing was synovial fluid, either unsorted or a sorted T cell fraction (not recorded which). Source of these receptors: a male donor with ankylosing spondylitis.

The CDR3 protein is CASSLYGTGLNQPQHF. The DNA for the CDR3 is TGTGCCAGCAGTTTATACGGGACAGGCCTCAATCAGCCCCAGCATTTT. V is TRBV27 and J is TRBJ1-5; TRBD1 matches 8 bases. CDR1 and CDR2 from the germline V gene are MNHEY and SMNVEV (reference sequence). CDR3 size: 16 residues. V was pared by 1 base and J by 3 bases, with 5 bases of the junction left unmatched.

The chain has TRBV9 and TRBJ2-2, with TRBD2 matching over 9 bases. CDR1 is SGDLS and CDR2 is YYNGEE in the germline V gene. The junction had 10 bases not matched to a gene; V was cut back by 0 bases and J by 7 bases. The CDR3 contains 17 residues. The CDR3, as DNA: TGTGCCAGCAGCGTAGCGGTGGCGGGGGGGCCGAGCGGGGAGCTGTTTTTT. Encoded protein: CASSVAVAGGPSGELFF.

This clonotype was seen ten or more times. The genes are TRBV7-9 and TRBJ2-3; D gene unclear. The CDR3 extends over 12 amino acids. Per the germline V gene, CDR1 is SEHNR and CDR2 is FQNEAQ (reference sequence). V was shortened by 5 bases and J by 4 bases, with 7 bases between the two germline ends. CDR3 bases: TGTGCCAGCAGCATAGGACCAGATACGCAGTATTTT. Its translation: CASSIGPDTQYF. Combining the CDR3 with reference TRBV7-9 and TRBJ2-3 gives the whole variable domain DTGVSQNPRHKITKRGQNVTFRCDPISEHNRLYWYRQTLGQGPEFLTYFQNEAQLEKSRLLSDRFSAERPKGSFSTLEIQRTEQGDSAMYLCASSIGPDTQYFGPGTRLTVL.

In this sample, this clonotype turned up a few times. As the CDR3 is not closed by the conserved phenylalanine or tryptophan, this likely results from a read error. The V gene is TRBV4-1, the J gene TRBJ2-1, with D uncertain. The CDR3 runs 15 residues. CDR1 and CDR2 (germline): MGHRA, YSYEKL. V was trimmed by 6 bases and J by 5 bases, leaving 17 bases between them. The CDR3 region has the DNA TGCGCCAGCAGTCCTCGTGTGCTAGAACACAATGAGCAGTTCTAC. The encoded protein is CASSPRVLEHNEQFY.

The chain carries TRBV7-2 and TRBJ2-1, with 11 bases matching TRBD2. J was trimmed by 8 bases and V by 8 bases; bases with no gene match: 14. The CDR3 is 16 amino acids. Germline CDR1 reads SGHTA; CDR2 reads FQGNSA. The CDR3 DNA is TGTGCCAGCGGACGTACTAGCGGGAGAGGCGGGCATGAGCAGTTCTTC. Protein sequence: CASGRTSGRGGHEQFF.

The chain couples TRBV5-5 to TRBJ2-7; no reliable D call. Trimming stripped 6 bases from V and 0 bases from J, with 16 bases between. Germline values: CDR1 SGHKS, CDR2 YYEKEE (reference sequence). This CDR3 is 15 amino acids long. For the CDR3, the DNA is TGTGCCAGCACCCACTCGGGCGCATTCTCCTACGAGCAGTACTTC. It specifies CASTHSGAFSYEQYF.

The J gene is TRBJ2-7, the V gene TRBV28; no definite D call. The CDR3 sequence is 14 residues long. Germline assignment: CDR1 MDHEN and CDR2 SYDVKM. V was cut by 8 bases and J by 4 bases, with 18 bases left in between. CDR3 sequence: CASVGWVLGYEQYF. The CDR3 DNA reads as TGTGCCAGCGTGGGGTGGGTACTTGGGTACGAGCAGTACTTC.

V and J are TRBV12-3 or TRBV12-4 and TRBJ2-1; the D gene could be TRBD1 or TRBD2 (5 bases each). This CDR3 spans 16 amino acids. V lost 5 bases and J 4 bases, leaving 18 bases between the germline ends. The CDR3 here is CASSRYGLAGYNEQFF. The CDR3, as DNA: TGTGCCAGCAGTCGGTACGGCCTAGCAGGGTACAATGAGCAGTTCTTC.

This chain links TRBV7-8 with TRBJ2-3; D is possibly TRBD1 or TRBD2 (6 bases each). Germline V gives CDR1 SGHVS, CDR2 FQNEAQ. The CDR3 is made up of 16 amino acids. V lost 6 bases to trimming and J lost 0 bases, with 16 bases between them. As DNA, the CDR3 is TGTGCCAGCAGTTTCCTAGGGGGGCTTAGCACAGATACGCAGTATTTT. Translating gives CASSFLGGLSTDTQYF.

The chain links TRBV27 to TRBJ2-7; 9 positions agree with TRBD2. The CDR3 has 15 amino acids. The ends lost 5 bases at V and 2 bases at J; junction bases unmatched: 7. The germline V gene has CDR1 MNHEY and CDR2 SMNVEV (reference sequence). The CDR3 bases are TGTGCCAGCAGTGTTATAGCGGGGGCGACCTACGAGCAGTACTTC. It yields the protein CASSVIAGATYEQYF.

The V gene is TRBV20-1, the J gene TRBJ2-3; 7 positions agree with TRBD2. The CDR3 runs 17 residues. Germline V gene sequence: CDR1 DFQATT, CDR2 SNEGSKA (reference sequence). The CDR3, as DNA: TGCAGGGGATCTACAGGAGCGGGGAGAACTAGCACAGATACGCAGTATTTT. Its translation is CRGSTGAGRTSTDTQYF.

Only a few counts were recorded for this clonotype. V gene TRBV5-6 combines with J gene TRBJ2-7; 7 nucleotides align to TRBD1. This CDR3 comprises 13 residues. CDR1 is SGHDT, CDR2 YYEEEE, per germline. Trimming removed 7 bases from V and 3 bases from J; junction bases left unmatched: 7. The CDR3 spells CASSTGPHYEQYF. CDR3 sequence (DNA): TGTGCCAGCTCGACAGGGCCCCACTACGAGCAGTACTTC.

Only a few counts were recorded for this clonotype. This rearrangement joins TRBV5-1 to TRBJ1-4; weak D call: TRBD1 (5 bases). Trimming cost V 4 bases and J 4 bases, with 14 bases left between them. Germline CDR1 is SGHRS and CDR2 is YFSETQ. This CDR3 is built from 15 residues. The CDR3 is CASSLSQGVNEKLFF. The CDR3 DNA is TGCGCCAGCAGCCTATCTCAGGGAGTTAATGAAAAACTGTTTTTT.

This clonotype turned up a few times. The chain uses TRBV5-1 and TRBJ1-4; no definite D call. V lost 3 bases, J lost 0 bases, and 9 bases lay in between. CDR3 length: 15 residues. Germline CDR1 SGHRS, CDR2 YFSETQ. The CDR3 is CASSSTVATNEKLFF. In DNA form, the CDR3 reads TGCGCCAGCAGCTCTACAGTTGCAACTAATGAAAAACTGTTTTTT.

This clonotype appeared a single time. The chain is built from TRBV6-2 or TRBV6-3 and TRBJ2-3; the D gene could be TRBD1 or TRBD2 (5 bases each). This CDR3 has 13 residues. Trimming removed 2 bases at V and 6 bases at J, with 9 bases between. Germline CDR1 is MNHEY and CDR2 is SVGEGT. The CDR3 DNA reads as TGTGCCAGCAGTTACGGGACCCCGGATACGCAGTATTTT. Its translation is CASSYGTPDTQYF.

This sequence joins TRBV12-5 and TRBJ1-1, with D possibly TRBD1 on 5 matching bases. The V end lost 2 bases, the J end lost 3 bases, and 19 bases lay between the germline ends. CDR1 is LGHNT, CDR2 FRNRAP, per germline. The CDR3 is 17 residues long. For the CDR3, the DNA is TGTGCTAGTGGTTTGCTCGGGACCTCCTCGTCGGACACTGAAGCTTTCTTT. This codes for CASGLLGTSSSDTEAFF.

There are a few counts of this clonotype. This chain links TRBV5-1 with TRBJ2-1; a possible D gene is TRBD2 (5 bases). The V gene's germline CDR1 is SGHRS and CDR2 YFSETQ. This CDR3 region has 17 residues. With 2 bases removed from V and 0 bases from J, the gap between germline ends came to 15 bases. DNA of the CDR3: TGCGCCAGCAGCTTAATGGCACTAGTCCGCTCCTACAATGAGCAGTTCTTC. It translates to CASSLMALVRSYNEQFF.

This chain joins TRBV18 and TRBJ1-2, with D possibly matching TRBD1 (5 bases). Trimming removed 3 bases from V and 4 bases from J, with 12 bases in between. Germline values: CDR1 KGHSH, CDR2 LQKENI. There are 14 residues in the CDR3. CDR3 sequence: CASSPRGRPYGYTF. As DNA, the CDR3 is TGTGCCAGCTCACCCCGGGGACGACCCTATGGCTACACCTTC.

The chain joins TRBV28 to TRBJ2-7; 7 bases are a match to TRBD2. This CDR3 contains 13 residues. CDR1 and CDR2 from the germline V gene are MDHEN and SYDVKM. Trimming at V came to 6 bases and at J to 3 bases, leaving 5 bases not matched to a gene. The CDR3 loop is CASSRDYFYEQYF. CDR3 bases: TGTGCCAGCAGCCGGGACTATTTCTACGAGCAGTACTTC.

The rearrangement links TRBV29-1 to TRBJ2-7, with D possibly matching TRBD2 (5 bases). The V gene's germline CDR1 is SQVTM and CDR2 ANQGSEA. The CDR3 is made up of 17 amino acids. Trimming removed 3 bases from V and 0 bases from J, with 21 bases in between. CDR3 loop: CSVETPRGTPHSYEQYF. The CDR3 nucleotides read TGCAGCGTTGAGACCCCACGGGGTACTCCTCACTCCTACGAGCAGTACTTC.

This chain's CDR3 is CASSPGTGNSGNTIYF. Here the CDR3 DNA reads TGCGCCAGCAGCCCCGGGACAGGAAACTCTGGAAACACCATATATTTT. The rearrangement uses TRBV4-3 and TRBJ1-3; 8 bases match TRBD1. CDR3 size: 16 residues. Germline CDR1 and CDR2: LGHNA and YSLEER. The ends lost 4 bases at V and 0 bases at J; junction bases unmatched: 5.

In this sample, this clonotype turned up once. The chain joins TRBV10-3 to TRBJ1-2, with 8 bases fitting TRBD1. The CDR3 has 14 amino acids. From germline, CDR1 is ENHRY and CDR2 SYGVKD. The junction had 1 base not matched to a gene; V was cut back by 0 bases and J by 4 bases. The CDR3 DNA reads TGTGCCATCAGTGAGTCGGGGACAGGCTATGGCTACACCTTC. This translates into CAISESGTGYGYTF.

This chain joins TRBV5-1 and TRBJ2-5; the D gene is possibly TRBD2 (6 bases). CDR3 length equals 16 residues. The V gene lost 0 bases and the J gene lost 8 bases, with 20 bases spanning the gap. Germline V CDR1 and CDR2: SGHRS, YFSETQ. The CDR3 coding sequence is TGCGCCAGCAGCTTGGTGGAAAAGGGTGTGGCGGGAACCCAGTACTTC. Its protein product is CASSLVEKGVAGTQYF.

The CDR3 sequence is CASSQVYGTGANTGELFF. CDR3 coding DNA: TGTGCCAGCAGCCAGGTATACGGGACAGGAGCCAACACCGGGGAGCTGTTTTTT. V gene TRBV3-1 combines with J gene TRBJ2-2; TRBD1 matches at 8 bases. The V and J ends lost 3 bases and 2 bases, in that order; junction bases with no gene match: 11. CDR1 and CDR2 from the germline V gene are LGHDT and YNNKEL (reference sequence). The CDR3 sequence is 18 residues long.

This clonotype was seen only a few times. The chain uses TRBV4-1 and TRBJ1-1; no firm D call. Trimming pared 7 bases from V and 0 bases from J, leaving 9 bases between. The CDR3 has 13 residues. Germline V gives CDR1 MGHRA, CDR2 YSYEKL. The DNA for the CDR3 is TGCGCCAGCACCCACTTGATGAACACTGAAGCTTTCTTT. Its translation is CASTHLMNTEAFF.

This clonotype has just a few counts. V and J are TRBV6-1 and TRBJ2-1; possibly TRBD2 for D (6 bases). The CDR3 length is 15 residues. V was pared by 6 bases and J by 2 bases, with 14 bases between. CDR1 is MNHNS, CDR2 SASEGT, per germline. CDR3: CASRRWGEAYNEQFF. The CDR3 nucleotides are TGTGCCAGCAGGCGTTGGGGGGAGGCCTACAATGAGCAGTTCTTC.

This clonotype was picked up a small number of times. The gene calls are TRBV13 and TRBJ2-7; the D gene is possibly TRBD1 (6 bases). With 1 base removed from V and 0 bases from J, the gap between germline ends came to 10 bases. Germline values: CDR1 PRHDT, CDR2 FYEKMQ (reference sequence). This CDR3 region has 15 residues. CDR3 in DNA: TGTGCCAGCAGCTTAGCCCGGGACAACTCCTACGAGCAGTACTTC. It yields the protein CASSLARDNSYEQYF.

V gene TRBV2 combines with J gene TRBJ2-3; possible D gene TRBD2, 5 bases. This CDR3 contains 15 residues. V dropped 3 bases and J dropped 0 bases, with 10 bases sitting between them. Germline V CDR1 and CDR2: SNHLY, FYNNEI. The CDR3 loop reads CASSDTGSSTDTQYF. In DNA form, the CDR3 reads TGTGCCAGCAGTGACACGGGATCGAGCACAGATACGCAGTATTTT.

This sequence joins TRBV5-1 and TRBJ1-2; D is uncertain. The germline V and J ends were trimmed by 0 bases and 4 bases, with 10 bases remaining between them. CDR1 and CDR2 (germline): SGHRS, YFSETQ. The CDR3 length is 14 residues. In DNA form, the CDR3 reads TGCGCCAGCAGCTTGGTGGTGGGGTCCTATGGCTACACCTTC. The encoded protein is CASSLVVGSYGYTF.